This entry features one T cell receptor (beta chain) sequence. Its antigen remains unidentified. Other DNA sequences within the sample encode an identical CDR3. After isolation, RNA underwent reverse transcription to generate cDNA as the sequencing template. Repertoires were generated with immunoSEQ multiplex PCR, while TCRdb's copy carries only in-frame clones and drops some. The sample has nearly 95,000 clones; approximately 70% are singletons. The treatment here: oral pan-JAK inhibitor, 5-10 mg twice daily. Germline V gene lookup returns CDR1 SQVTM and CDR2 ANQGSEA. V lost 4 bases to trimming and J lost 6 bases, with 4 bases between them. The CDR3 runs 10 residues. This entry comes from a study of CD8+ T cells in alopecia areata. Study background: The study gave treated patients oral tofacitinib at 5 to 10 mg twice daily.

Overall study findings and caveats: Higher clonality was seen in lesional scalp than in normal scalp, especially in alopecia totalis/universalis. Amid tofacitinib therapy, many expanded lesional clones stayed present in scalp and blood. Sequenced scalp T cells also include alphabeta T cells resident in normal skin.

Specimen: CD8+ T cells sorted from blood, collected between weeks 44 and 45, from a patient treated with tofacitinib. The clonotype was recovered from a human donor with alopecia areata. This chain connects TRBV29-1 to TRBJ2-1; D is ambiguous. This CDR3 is CSVGGNEQFF. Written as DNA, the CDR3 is TGCAGCGTTGGGGGCAATGAGCAGTTCTTC.